This T cell receptor (beta chain) was found in a study of cytomegalovirus exposure and HLA in healthy donors. General observations from the study: Solely CMV serostatus was available to characterize immune exposure.

Primers included in the PCR were 60 Vbeta and 13 Jbeta primers. The protocol was immunoSEQ multiplex PCR, while the TCRdb copy is restricted to in-frame clones and leaves out a portion. The sample records about 180,000 clones, roughly 88% being singletons. Details on this clone: Its antigen remains unidentified.

V was trimmed by 5 bases and J by 1 base, leaving 9 bases between them. This CDR3 is built from 13 residues. Germline V gene data show CDR1 as SGHKS and CDR2 as YYEKEE (reference sequence). The genes are TRBV5-5 and TRBJ1-1; a weak D match, TRBD1 (6 bases). The specimen was PBMCs. The source is a girl aged 2 to 10 in good health and CMV-seropositive. Here the CDR3 DNA reads TGTGCCAGCAGGGGACACTCGAACACTGAAGCTTTCTTT. This encodes CASRGHSNTEAFF.